This T cell receptor beta chain was identified in a study of blood T cell repertoires in COVID-19. TCRdb keeps only in-frame clones here, not all; method: immunoSEQ multiplex PCR. The sample includes about 440,000 clones, roughly 87% of them seen just once. This TCR derives from a woman under 30 with acute COVID-19. Sequencing was carried out using PBMCs or T cells enriched from blood (not recorded which).

CDR3 DNA sequence: TGTGCCAGCAGCCCTCCCAGGAACACTGAAGCTTTCTTT. Encoded protein: CASSPPRNTEAFF. The chain joins TRBV12-3 or TRBV12-4 to TRBJ1-1; no clear D. V was trimmed by 6 bases and J by 1 base, leaving 9 bases between them. There are 13 residues in the CDR3.